Following are 5 T cell receptor beta chains from one sample sequenced in a study of Graves' ophthalmopathy and Graves' hyperthyroidism (dated by TCRdb to 2016 to 2018). Sequenced on an Illumina HiSeq 2000. TCR beta CDR3 regions were amplified from RNA transcripts for repertoire sequencing. HTBI primers and the Qiagen OneStep RT-PCR kit were used in a first-round RT-PCR, which was followed by a second-round multiplex PCR, size selection and purification. TCRdb applied fastp at Q25 and MiXCR to the public reads, then kept only in-frame beta chains. Rows with a matching CDR3 protein are joined into one entry that keeps the most common DNA and genes. The sample includes a few hundred thousand distinct CDR3 sequences, with roughly 39% observed a single time. The ten largest clones capture 3.5% to 5% of the sample. The sample comprised peripheral blood or thyroid tissue (not recorded which). Every receptor here comes from an adult man with Graves' hyperthyroidism.

This clonotype showed up many times. V is TRBV20-1 and J is TRBJ1-6, with D uncertain. With 0 bases removed from V and 13 bases from J, the gap between germline ends came to 13 bases. This CDR3 spans 13 amino acids. Germline assignment: CDR1 DFQATT and CDR2 SNEGSKA (reference sequence). The CDR3 region is CSAREPSANPLHF. The CDR3 nucleotides are TGCAGTGCTAGAGAACCGTCGGCTAACCCCCTCCACTTT.

This clonotype was observed a few times. The chain links TRBV27 to TRBJ1-4; D might be TRBD1 (6 bases). Germline V gene data show CDR1 as MNHEY and CDR2 as SMNVEV (reference sequence). V dropped 2 bases and J dropped 8 bases, with 12 bases sitting between them. The CDR3 is made up of 14 amino acids. CDR3 coding DNA: TGTGCCAGCAGTTTACGGGGGGCTGAGGAAAAACTGTTTTTT. It is translated as CASSLRGAEEKLFF.

For this clonotype: A much more abundant neighbour one base away suggests this may be a read error. The V and J genes are TRBV5-1 and TRBJ2-5; D possibly corresponds to TRBD2 (5 bases). CDR1 is SGHRS, CDR2 YFSETQ, per germline. The CDR3 is 17 residues long. V lost 0 bases, J lost 3 bases, and 18 bases lay in between. The CDR3 DNA reads TGCGCCAGCAGCTTGGGGGTAGGCGAGAGCGGAGAAGAGACCCAGTACTTC. Protein: CASSLGVGESGEETQYF.

This clonotype was observed at least ten times. The chain has TRBV9 and TRBJ1-4; 10 nucleotides align to TRBD1. Germline V gene lookup returns CDR1 SGDLS and CDR2 YYNGEE. J was trimmed by 3 bases and V by 4 bases; bases with no gene match: 3. The CDR3 is 15 residues long. CDR3 sequence: CASSPGTGANEKLFF. The CDR3 DNA sequence: TGTGCCAGCAGCCCAGGGACAGGGGCTAATGAAAAACTGTTTTTT.

In this sample, this clonotype turned up many times. The genes are TRBV5-1 and TRBJ1-4, with 7 bases that match TRBD1. This CDR3 contains 14 residues. Trimming cost V 3 bases and J 7 bases; bases outside gene matches: 6. Germline CDR1 and CDR2: SGHRS and YFSETQ. CDR3 protein: CASSSDRATEKLFF. CDR3 sequence (DNA): TGCGCCAGCAGCTCAGACAGGGCGACTGAAAAACTGTTTTTT.